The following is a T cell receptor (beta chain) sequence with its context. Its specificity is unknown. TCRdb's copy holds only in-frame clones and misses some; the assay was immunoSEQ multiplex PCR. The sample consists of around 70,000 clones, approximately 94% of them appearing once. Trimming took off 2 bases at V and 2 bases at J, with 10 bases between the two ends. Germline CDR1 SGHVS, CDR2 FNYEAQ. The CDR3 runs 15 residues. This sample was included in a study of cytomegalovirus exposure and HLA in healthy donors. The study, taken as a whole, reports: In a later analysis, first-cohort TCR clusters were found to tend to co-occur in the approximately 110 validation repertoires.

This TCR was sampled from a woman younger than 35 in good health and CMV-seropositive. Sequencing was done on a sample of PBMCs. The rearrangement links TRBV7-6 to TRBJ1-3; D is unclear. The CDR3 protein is CASSLLGSTGNTIYF. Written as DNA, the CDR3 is TGTGCCAGCAGCTTACTCGGGAGTACTGGAAACACCATATATTTT.